The 21 T cell receptor beta chains below come from one sample, sequenced in a study of control samples from healthy donors and cancer patients. The protocol was immunoSEQ multiplex PCR, while the TCRdb copy is restricted to in-frame clones and leaves out a portion. The sample holds 400,000 to 500,000 clones, over 75% seen once. Sequenced sample: PBMCs. These receptors were collected from a man between 35 and 55 years old with head and neck cancer.

The chain combines TRBV6-5 with TRBJ2-7; 7 bases are shared with TRBD1. This CDR3 comprises 15 residues. Looked up from germline, CDR1 is MNHEY and CDR2 is SVGAGI. The J segment lost 3 bases and the V segment lost 0 bases, leaving 5 bases of the junction unmatched. The CDR3 sequence: CASSYSQGVSYEQYF. DNA for the CDR3: TGTGCCAGCAGTTACTCGCAGGGGGTGAGCTACGAGCAGTACTTC.

CDR3 in DNA: TGCGCCAGCAGCCATTCCCCAGGGGGCGGGGAGACCCAGTACTTC. Its translation: CASSHSPGGGETQYF. The chain employs TRBV4-3 and TRBJ2-5; 8 nucleotides match TRBD1. With 3 bases clipped from V and 5 bases from J, the junction kept 8 bases outside the gene matches. This CDR3 has 15 amino acids. The germline gives CDR1 LGHNA, CDR2 YSLEER.

The V and J genes are TRBV21-1 and TRBJ2-7. TRBV21-1 is a listed pseudogene. This CDR3 spans 14 amino acids. The CDR3 DNA sequence: TGTGCCAGCAGCAAAGGGACGGCCAACTACGAGCAGTACTTC. It yields the protein CASSKGTANYEQYF.

V and J are TRBV18 and TRBJ2-7, with 11 bases identical to TRBD2. The CDR3 runs 15 residues. Trimming at V came to 1 base and at J to 3 bases, leaving 2 bases not matched to a gene. CDR1 KGHSH and CDR2 LQKENI come from the germline V gene. The CDR3 DNA reads as TGTGCCAGCTCACCACTCACTAGCGGGAGCTACGAGCAGTACTTC. The encoded protein is CASSPLTSGSYEQYF.

A few counts support this clone. The CDR3 loop is CASSAQLGGETQYF. DNA for the CDR3: TGTGCCAGCAGTGCCCAACTAGGGGGAGAGACCCAGTACTTC. This chain links TRBV27 with TRBJ2-5; D may be TRBD1 (6 bases). The V end lost 5 bases, the J end lost 4 bases, and 14 bases lay between the germline ends. The CDR3 runs to 14 residues. The germline V gene encodes CDR1 MNHEY and CDR2 SMNVEV (reference sequence).

The J gene is TRBJ2-5, the V gene TRBV6-2 or TRBV6-3; the match to TRBD2 covers 11 bases. Losses at the gene ends were 5 bases for V and 2 bases for J; bases not matched to a gene: 4. The CDR3 length is 15 residues. Per the germline V gene, CDR1 is MNHEY and CDR2 is SVGEGT. The CDR3 region is CASSNRLAGQETQYF. Written as DNA, the CDR3 is TGTGCCAGCAGTAACCGACTAGCGGGGCAAGAGACCCAGTACTTC.

This clone was detected a few times. The chain is built from TRBV7-3 and TRBJ1-6; D unresolved. The CDR3 has 14 amino acids. Germline V CDR1 and CDR2: SGHTA, FQGTGA. Trimming shortened V by 6 bases and J by 3 bases, and 9 bases separated the two germline ends. CDR3 region: CASSNDGYNSPLHF. In DNA, the CDR3 is TGTGCCAGCAGTAACGACGGCTATAATTCACCCCTCCACTTT.

This chain joins TRBV12-3 or TRBV12-4 and TRBJ2-7; D not resolved. V was trimmed by 3 bases and J by 3 bases, leaving 9 bases between them. This CDR3 region has 13 residues. This CDR3 reads CASSFGHRYEQYF. For the CDR3, the DNA is TGTGCCAGCAGTTTCGGGCACCGCTACGAGCAGTACTTC.

V and J are TRBV12-5 and TRBJ1-1; D not resolved. CDR3 length: 15 amino acids. V lost 3 bases and J 4 bases, leaving 15 bases between the germline ends. Per the germline V gene, CDR1 is LGHNT and CDR2 is FRNRAP. CDR3 in amino acids: CASGFSREGLTEAFF. CDR3 sequence (DNA): TGTGCTAGTGGTTTCAGCCGCGAAGGGCTCACTGAAGCTTTCTTT.

DNA of the CDR3: TGTGCCAGCTCACGGAAAGTGGAGTCAAGTCGGTTTTTGGACGAGCAGTACTTC. It encodes CASSRKVESSRFLDEQYF. V and J are TRBV18 and TRBJ2-7; D is ambiguous. The V end lost 4 bases, the J end lost 5 bases, and 27 bases lay between the germline ends. The CDR3 sequence is 18 residues long. The germline CDR1 and CDR2 sequences are KGHSH and LQKENI.

The gene calls are TRBV30 and TRBJ1-1, with D perhaps TRBD1 (5 bases). The V gene's germline CDR1 is GTSNPN and CDR2 SVGIG (reference sequence). V was clipped by 1 base and J by 6 bases, with 12 bases between them. This CDR3 comprises 13 residues. CDR3 coding DNA: TGTGCCTGGAGTGGGGGCGTAGGTGCTGAAGCTTTCTTT. Translating it yields CAWSGGVGAEAFF.

The chain is built from TRBV6-5 and TRBJ1-4; 8 nucleotides match TRBD1. Germline-derived CDR1 and CDR2 are MNHEY and SVGAGI. The CDR3 is made up of 13 amino acids. J gave up 8 bases and V 6 bases, and 5 bases lay outside the gene matches. CDR3 nucleotide sequence: TGTGCCAGCAGGCAGGACAGGGCCGAAAAACTGTTTTTT. Amino acid sequence: CASRQDRAEKLFF.

This rearrangement joins TRBV7-3 to TRBJ1-1; D might be TRBD1 (5 bases). Trimming pared 0 bases from V and 1 base from J, leaving 18 bases between. This CDR3 comprises 18 residues. Looked up from germline, CDR1 is SGHTA and CDR2 is FQGTGA. Here the CDR3 reads CASSLTAPLGGTNTEAFF. The DNA of the CDR3 is TGTGCCAGCAGCTTAACGGCCCCTCTGGGGGGGACGAACACTGAAGCTTTCTTT.

The chain combines TRBV6-2 or TRBV6-3 with TRBJ2-3; possibly TRBD2 for D (6 bases). The CDR3 extends over 17 amino acids. V shed 4 bases and J shed 0 bases, with 17 bases lying between them. Germline CDR1 MNHEY, CDR2 SVGEGT. The CDR3 here is CASSSPWRGASTDTQYF. The CDR3 DNA reads TGTGCCAGCAGTTCCCCGTGGCGGGGTGCTAGCACAGATACGCAGTATTTT.

This rearrangement joins TRBV5-6 to TRBJ1-5; a weak D match, TRBD1 (5 bases). The CDR3 runs 15 residues. Germline V gene sequence: CDR1 SGHDT, CDR2 YYEEEE. Trimming pared 4 bases from V and 4 bases from J, leaving 15 bases between. CDR3 sequence: CASSRGTGGNQPQHF. The CDR3, as DNA: TGTGCCAGCAGCCGAGGGACGGGGGGAAATCAGCCCCAGCATTTT. Full variable domain (outside the CDR3, taken from reference TRBV5-6 and TRBJ1-5): DAGVTQSPTHLIKTRGQQVTLRCSPKSGHDTVSWYQQALGQGPQFIFQYYEEEERQRGNFPDRFSGHQFPNYSSELNVNALLLGDSALYLCASSRGTGGNQPQHFGDGTRLSIL.

This clone was detected only a few times. CDR3 coding DNA: TGTGCCAGCAGCTCCCTGTTGGAGCAGTACTTC. Translation gives CASSSLLEQYF. The genes are TRBV7-9 and TRBJ2-7; the D is unclear. The V end was cut by 4 bases, the J end by 7 bases, with 8 bases between. The CDR3 has 11 amino acids. CDR1 SEHNR and CDR2 FQNEAQ come from the germline V gene (reference sequence).

The chain recombines TRBV4-3 with TRBJ2-5, with 7 nucleotides matching TRBD1. V lost 4 bases, J lost 3 bases, and 5 bases stayed unmatched. This CDR3 spans 14 amino acids. Germline CDR1 reads LGHNA; CDR2 reads YSLEER. This CDR3 is CASSRGQREETQYF. In DNA, the CDR3 is TGCGCCAGCAGCCGGGGACAGAGAGAAGAGACCCAGTACTTC.

The chain has TRBV7-2 and TRBJ1-1, with unresolved D. This CDR3 region has 14 residues. Per germline, CDR1 SGHTA and CDR2 FQGNSA. V lost 1 base and J lost 1, with 7 bases in between. Written as DNA, the CDR3 is TGTGCCAGCAGCTTAGTTGGTCAGAACACTGAAGCTTTCTTT. It specifies CASSLVGQNTEAFF. The whole variable domain, filled in from reference TRBV7-2 and TRBJ1-1, reads GAGVSQSPSNKVTEKGKDVELRCDPISGHTALYWYRQSLGQGLEFLIYFQGNSAPDKSGLPSDRFSAERTGGSVSTLTIQRTQQEDSAVYLCASSLVGQNTEAFFGQGTRLTVV.

The chain employs TRBV30 and TRBJ1-5; possibly TRBD1 for D (6 bases). Germline-derived CDR1 and CDR2 are GTSNPN and SVGIG (reference sequence). Trimming left V 4 bases short and J 5 bases short, with 12 bases between. This CDR3 has 13 residues. CDR3 DNA: TGTGCCTGGACATCAGGGGCGGATCAGCCCCAGCATTTT. This sequence encodes CAWTSGADQPQHF.

V is TRBV30 and J is TRBJ1-5; TRBD1 matches 7 bases. Germline V CDR1 and CDR2: GTSNPN, SVGIG (reference sequence). Trimming took 5 bases from V and 5 from J; bases not matched to a gene: 9. The CDR3 is made up of 14 amino acids. CDR3 nucleotides: TGTGCCTGGCAGGGGGGTGCGGGCTATCAGCCCCAGCATTTT. Amino acids: CAWQGGAGYQPQHF.

This clone was recorded once. The final CDR3 position lacks the conserved phenylalanine or tryptophan, pointing to a likely read error. Because the CDR3's place on the DNA is in doubt, the DNA is left out and the CDR3 is given as listed by TCRdb. V gene TRBV28 combines with J gene TRBJ1-1. Germline CDR1 reads MDHEN; CDR2 reads SYDVKM. Including both end residues, the CDR3 is 11 amino acids long. CDR3 sequence reads: CASSSDYRTAL.